The source of this TCR beta chain is a study of cytomegalovirus exposure and HLA in healthy donors. The CDR3 extends over 13 amino acids. Germline CDR1 is SEHNR and CDR2 is FQNEAQ (reference sequence). V lost 5 bases to trimming and J lost 5 bases; unmatched junction nucleotides: 4. The PCR contained 60 Vbeta and 13 Jbeta primers. Assay used: immunoSEQ multiplex PCR; TCRdb lists only in-frame clones, some missing. The table lists about 110,000 clones, around three quarters of them singletons. The receptor's source is a woman aged 18 to 35 in good health and CMV-seropositive. Sequencing was done on a sample of PBMCs. The V and J genes are TRBV7-9 and TRBJ1-1; TRBD1 matches 8 bases. As DNA, the CDR3 is TGTGCCAGCAGCCCAACAGGGGGAACTGAAGCTTTCTTT. Translating it yields CASSPTGGTEAFF. The variable domain in full, with the rest retrieved from reference TRBV7-9 and TRBJ1-1, is DTGVSQNPRHKITKRGQNVTFRCDPISEHNRLYWYRQTLGQGPEFLTYFQNEAQLEKSRLLSDRFSAERPKGSFSTLEIQRTEQGDSAMYLCASSPTGGTEAFFGQGTRLTVV.